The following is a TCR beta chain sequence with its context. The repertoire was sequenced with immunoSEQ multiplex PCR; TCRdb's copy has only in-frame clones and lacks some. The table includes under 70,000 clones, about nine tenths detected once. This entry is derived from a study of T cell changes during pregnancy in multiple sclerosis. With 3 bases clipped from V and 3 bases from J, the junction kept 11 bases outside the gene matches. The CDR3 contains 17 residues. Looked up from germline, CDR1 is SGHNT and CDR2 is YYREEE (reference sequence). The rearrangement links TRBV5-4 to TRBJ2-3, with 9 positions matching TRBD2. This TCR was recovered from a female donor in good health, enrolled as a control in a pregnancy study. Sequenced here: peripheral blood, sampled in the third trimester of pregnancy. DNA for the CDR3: TGTGCCAGCAGCTCCCGGGGGCGGGGGGGAAGGACAGATACGCAGTATTTT. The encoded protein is CASSSRGRGGRTDTQYF.